This is a list of T cell receptor beta chains from one sample in a study of blood T cell repertoires in COVID-19. Using immunoSEQ multiplex PCR, the repertoire was profiled, and TCRdb retains in-frame clones only, with some absent. This sample yields around 200,000 clones, of which around 85% are seen a single time; 1.1% belongs to the top ten. Material for sequencing was peripheral blood. All receptors come from a young man with acute or convalescent COVID-19. CDR3s leave out the opening cysteine and the closing phenylalanine or tryptophan. Each record gives: CDR3 protein, J gene, V gene, CDR3 length.

cdr3_aa: ASSLGGRDTGELF
j_call: TRBJ2-2
v_call: TRBV11-3
cdr3_length: 13

cdr3_aa: ASSHPRRGSGNTIY
j_call: TRBJ1-3
v_call: TRBV4-1
cdr3_length: 14

cdr3_aa: ASSPDLSLFLYEQY
j_call: TRBJ2-7
v_call: TRBV28
cdr3_length: 14

cdr3_aa: ASSQGSAGGPQNEQF
j_call: TRBJ2-1
v_call: TRBV3-1/TRBV3-2
cdr3_length: 15

cdr3_aa: ASSQVGRGPTDTQY
j_call: TRBJ2-3
v_call: TRBV4-2
cdr3_length: 14

cdr3_aa: ASNSGDNSPLH
j_call: TRBJ1-6
v_call: TRBV9
cdr3_length: 11

cdr3_aa: ASSFWLQGTYNEQF
j_call: TRBJ2-1
v_call: TRBV28
cdr3_length: 14

cdr3_aa: ASSLVWQGYGYT
j_call: TRBJ1-2
v_call: TRBV7-9
cdr3_length: 12

cdr3_aa: ASSSFILPHTGELF
j_call: TRBJ2-2
v_call: TRBV28
cdr3_length: 14

cdr3_aa: ASTTRRQGSEKLF
j_call: TRBJ1-4
v_call: TRBV27
cdr3_length: 13

cdr3_aa: ASSQRQGGNTEAF
j_call: TRBJ1-1
v_call: TRBV5-1
cdr3_length: 13

cdr3_aa: ASSQTSGRGEQF
j_call: TRBJ2-1
v_call: TRBV4-1
cdr3_length: 12

cdr3_aa: ASSQVSGLTDTQY
j_call: TRBJ2-3
v_call: TRBV4-1
cdr3_length: 13

cdr3_aa: ASSGTSGEDKF
j_call: TRBJ2-1
v_call: TRBV6-5
cdr3_length: 11

cdr3_aa: AWSGGSEQF
j_call: TRBJ2-1
v_call: TRBV30
cdr3_length: 9

cdr3_aa: ASSYTGPDTQY
j_call: TRBJ2-3
v_call: TRBV11-3
cdr3_length: 11

cdr3_aa: ASSPRGLLSYEQY
j_call: TRBJ2-7
v_call: TRBV28
cdr3_length: 13

cdr3_aa: ASSTGQGVYNSPLH
j_call: TRBJ1-6
v_call: TRBV3-1/TRBV3-2
cdr3_length: 14

cdr3_aa: ASSQDVGARSYNSPLH
j_call: TRBJ1-6
v_call: TRBV4-1
cdr3_length: 16

cdr3_aa: ASSVPGEKTQY
j_call: TRBJ2-5
v_call: TRBV5-4
cdr3_length: 11

cdr3_aa: ASSSDRGGSYNSPLH
j_call: TRBJ1-6
v_call: TRBV7-8
cdr3_length: 15

cdr3_aa: ASSKRTQRQVEMWNEQF
j_call: TRBJ2-1
v_call: TRBV21-1
cdr3_length: 17

cdr3_aa: ASSTGLRGTIY
j_call: TRBJ1-3
v_call: TRBV27
cdr3_length: 11

cdr3_aa: ASTRGGGPGETQY
j_call: TRBJ2-5
v_call: TRBV6-5
cdr3_length: 13

cdr3_aa: ASSHRDTEAF
j_call: TRBJ1-1
v_call: TRBV18
cdr3_length: 10

cdr3_aa: AWAQGGELF
j_call: TRBJ2-2
v_call: TRBV30
cdr3_length: 9

cdr3_aa: ASSQGHLGSGYEQY
j_call: TRBJ2-7
v_call: TRBV3-1/TRBV3-2
cdr3_length: 14

cdr3_aa: ASSIVRKKDTEAF
j_call: TRBJ1-1
v_call: TRBV19
cdr3_length: 13

cdr3_aa: ASSGFQAIEAF
j_call: TRBJ1-1
v_call: TRBV2
cdr3_length: 11

cdr3_aa: ASSGTGTRGDTQY
j_call: TRBJ2-3
v_call: TRBV6-5
cdr3_length: 13

cdr3_aa: ASSLVAGPNEQF
j_call: TRBJ2-1
v_call: TRBV5-1
cdr3_length: 12

cdr3_aa: ASSQDSEGNTYEQY
j_call: TRBJ2-7
v_call: TRBV4-1
cdr3_length: 14

cdr3_aa: ASSRWDSNYGYT
j_call: TRBJ1-2
v_call: TRBV7-8
cdr3_length: 12

cdr3_aa: ASSQLTGSDQPQH
j_call: TRBJ1-5
v_call: TRBV18
cdr3_length: 13

cdr3_aa: ASSNRQGESTEAF
j_call: TRBJ1-1
v_call: TRBV28
cdr3_length: 13

cdr3_aa: ASGGGGEQF
j_call: TRBJ2-1
v_call: TRBV10-2
cdr3_length: 9

cdr3_aa: ASSAIIGTGFDGYT
j_call: TRBJ1-2
v_call: TRBV25-1
cdr3_length: 14

cdr3_aa: ASTTTSFTDTQY
j_call: TRBJ2-3
v_call: TRBV2
cdr3_length: 12

cdr3_aa: ASSESQGNTEAF
j_call: TRBJ1-1
v_call: TRBV10-1
cdr3_length: 12

cdr3_aa: ASSLSSGKQPQH
j_call: TRBJ1-5
v_call: TRBV27
cdr3_length: 12

cdr3_aa: ASSEWSSDTQY
j_call: TRBJ2-3
v_call: TRBV2
cdr3_length: 11

cdr3_aa: ASSSRQDNLYNEQF
j_call: TRBJ2-1
v_call: TRBV11-2
cdr3_length: 14

cdr3_aa: ASSYTGGQSEAF
j_call: TRBJ1-1
v_call: TRBV11-2
cdr3_length: 12

cdr3_aa: ASSFPGQGDGGYT
j_call: TRBJ1-2
v_call: TRBV11-3
cdr3_length: 13

cdr3_aa: ASSISTGNKNIQY
j_call: TRBJ2-4
v_call: TRBV19
cdr3_length: 13

cdr3_aa: ASSYILVTDTQY
j_call: TRBJ2-3
v_call: TRBV6-2/TRBV6-3
cdr3_length: 12

cdr3_aa: ASSFGRESAGYT
j_call: TRBJ1-2
v_call: TRBV10-1
cdr3_length: 12

cdr3_aa: ASSYYGTNQPQH
j_call: TRBJ1-5
v_call: TRBV6-5
cdr3_length: 12

cdr3_aa: ASSLNDRAYSPLH
j_call: TRBJ1-6
v_call: TRBV11-2
cdr3_length: 13

cdr3_aa: ASSSRDRMNTEAF
j_call: TRBJ1-1
v_call: TRBV19
cdr3_length: 13

cdr3_aa: ASSQSRAGELF
j_call: TRBJ2-2
v_call: TRBV6-5
cdr3_length: 11

cdr3_aa: ASSRGPLGGDTQY
j_call: TRBJ2-3
v_call: TRBV2
cdr3_length: 13

cdr3_aa: ATSDPDQHPRNEQF
j_call: TRBJ2-1
v_call: TRBV24-1
cdr3_length: 14

cdr3_aa: AWSFSRQGRGGYT
j_call: TRBJ1-2
v_call: TRBV30
cdr3_length: 13

cdr3_aa: ASSSAGVANEQF
j_call: TRBJ2-1
v_call: TRBV5-1
cdr3_length: 12

cdr3_aa: ASSSPRSGRAGEQY
j_call: TRBJ2-7
v_call: TRBV11-2
cdr3_length: 14

cdr3_aa: ASMNRENTEAF
j_call: TRBJ1-1
v_call: TRBV2
cdr3_length: 11

cdr3_aa: ATSKTQGAYDNEQF
j_call: TRBJ2-1
v_call: TRBV15
cdr3_length: 14